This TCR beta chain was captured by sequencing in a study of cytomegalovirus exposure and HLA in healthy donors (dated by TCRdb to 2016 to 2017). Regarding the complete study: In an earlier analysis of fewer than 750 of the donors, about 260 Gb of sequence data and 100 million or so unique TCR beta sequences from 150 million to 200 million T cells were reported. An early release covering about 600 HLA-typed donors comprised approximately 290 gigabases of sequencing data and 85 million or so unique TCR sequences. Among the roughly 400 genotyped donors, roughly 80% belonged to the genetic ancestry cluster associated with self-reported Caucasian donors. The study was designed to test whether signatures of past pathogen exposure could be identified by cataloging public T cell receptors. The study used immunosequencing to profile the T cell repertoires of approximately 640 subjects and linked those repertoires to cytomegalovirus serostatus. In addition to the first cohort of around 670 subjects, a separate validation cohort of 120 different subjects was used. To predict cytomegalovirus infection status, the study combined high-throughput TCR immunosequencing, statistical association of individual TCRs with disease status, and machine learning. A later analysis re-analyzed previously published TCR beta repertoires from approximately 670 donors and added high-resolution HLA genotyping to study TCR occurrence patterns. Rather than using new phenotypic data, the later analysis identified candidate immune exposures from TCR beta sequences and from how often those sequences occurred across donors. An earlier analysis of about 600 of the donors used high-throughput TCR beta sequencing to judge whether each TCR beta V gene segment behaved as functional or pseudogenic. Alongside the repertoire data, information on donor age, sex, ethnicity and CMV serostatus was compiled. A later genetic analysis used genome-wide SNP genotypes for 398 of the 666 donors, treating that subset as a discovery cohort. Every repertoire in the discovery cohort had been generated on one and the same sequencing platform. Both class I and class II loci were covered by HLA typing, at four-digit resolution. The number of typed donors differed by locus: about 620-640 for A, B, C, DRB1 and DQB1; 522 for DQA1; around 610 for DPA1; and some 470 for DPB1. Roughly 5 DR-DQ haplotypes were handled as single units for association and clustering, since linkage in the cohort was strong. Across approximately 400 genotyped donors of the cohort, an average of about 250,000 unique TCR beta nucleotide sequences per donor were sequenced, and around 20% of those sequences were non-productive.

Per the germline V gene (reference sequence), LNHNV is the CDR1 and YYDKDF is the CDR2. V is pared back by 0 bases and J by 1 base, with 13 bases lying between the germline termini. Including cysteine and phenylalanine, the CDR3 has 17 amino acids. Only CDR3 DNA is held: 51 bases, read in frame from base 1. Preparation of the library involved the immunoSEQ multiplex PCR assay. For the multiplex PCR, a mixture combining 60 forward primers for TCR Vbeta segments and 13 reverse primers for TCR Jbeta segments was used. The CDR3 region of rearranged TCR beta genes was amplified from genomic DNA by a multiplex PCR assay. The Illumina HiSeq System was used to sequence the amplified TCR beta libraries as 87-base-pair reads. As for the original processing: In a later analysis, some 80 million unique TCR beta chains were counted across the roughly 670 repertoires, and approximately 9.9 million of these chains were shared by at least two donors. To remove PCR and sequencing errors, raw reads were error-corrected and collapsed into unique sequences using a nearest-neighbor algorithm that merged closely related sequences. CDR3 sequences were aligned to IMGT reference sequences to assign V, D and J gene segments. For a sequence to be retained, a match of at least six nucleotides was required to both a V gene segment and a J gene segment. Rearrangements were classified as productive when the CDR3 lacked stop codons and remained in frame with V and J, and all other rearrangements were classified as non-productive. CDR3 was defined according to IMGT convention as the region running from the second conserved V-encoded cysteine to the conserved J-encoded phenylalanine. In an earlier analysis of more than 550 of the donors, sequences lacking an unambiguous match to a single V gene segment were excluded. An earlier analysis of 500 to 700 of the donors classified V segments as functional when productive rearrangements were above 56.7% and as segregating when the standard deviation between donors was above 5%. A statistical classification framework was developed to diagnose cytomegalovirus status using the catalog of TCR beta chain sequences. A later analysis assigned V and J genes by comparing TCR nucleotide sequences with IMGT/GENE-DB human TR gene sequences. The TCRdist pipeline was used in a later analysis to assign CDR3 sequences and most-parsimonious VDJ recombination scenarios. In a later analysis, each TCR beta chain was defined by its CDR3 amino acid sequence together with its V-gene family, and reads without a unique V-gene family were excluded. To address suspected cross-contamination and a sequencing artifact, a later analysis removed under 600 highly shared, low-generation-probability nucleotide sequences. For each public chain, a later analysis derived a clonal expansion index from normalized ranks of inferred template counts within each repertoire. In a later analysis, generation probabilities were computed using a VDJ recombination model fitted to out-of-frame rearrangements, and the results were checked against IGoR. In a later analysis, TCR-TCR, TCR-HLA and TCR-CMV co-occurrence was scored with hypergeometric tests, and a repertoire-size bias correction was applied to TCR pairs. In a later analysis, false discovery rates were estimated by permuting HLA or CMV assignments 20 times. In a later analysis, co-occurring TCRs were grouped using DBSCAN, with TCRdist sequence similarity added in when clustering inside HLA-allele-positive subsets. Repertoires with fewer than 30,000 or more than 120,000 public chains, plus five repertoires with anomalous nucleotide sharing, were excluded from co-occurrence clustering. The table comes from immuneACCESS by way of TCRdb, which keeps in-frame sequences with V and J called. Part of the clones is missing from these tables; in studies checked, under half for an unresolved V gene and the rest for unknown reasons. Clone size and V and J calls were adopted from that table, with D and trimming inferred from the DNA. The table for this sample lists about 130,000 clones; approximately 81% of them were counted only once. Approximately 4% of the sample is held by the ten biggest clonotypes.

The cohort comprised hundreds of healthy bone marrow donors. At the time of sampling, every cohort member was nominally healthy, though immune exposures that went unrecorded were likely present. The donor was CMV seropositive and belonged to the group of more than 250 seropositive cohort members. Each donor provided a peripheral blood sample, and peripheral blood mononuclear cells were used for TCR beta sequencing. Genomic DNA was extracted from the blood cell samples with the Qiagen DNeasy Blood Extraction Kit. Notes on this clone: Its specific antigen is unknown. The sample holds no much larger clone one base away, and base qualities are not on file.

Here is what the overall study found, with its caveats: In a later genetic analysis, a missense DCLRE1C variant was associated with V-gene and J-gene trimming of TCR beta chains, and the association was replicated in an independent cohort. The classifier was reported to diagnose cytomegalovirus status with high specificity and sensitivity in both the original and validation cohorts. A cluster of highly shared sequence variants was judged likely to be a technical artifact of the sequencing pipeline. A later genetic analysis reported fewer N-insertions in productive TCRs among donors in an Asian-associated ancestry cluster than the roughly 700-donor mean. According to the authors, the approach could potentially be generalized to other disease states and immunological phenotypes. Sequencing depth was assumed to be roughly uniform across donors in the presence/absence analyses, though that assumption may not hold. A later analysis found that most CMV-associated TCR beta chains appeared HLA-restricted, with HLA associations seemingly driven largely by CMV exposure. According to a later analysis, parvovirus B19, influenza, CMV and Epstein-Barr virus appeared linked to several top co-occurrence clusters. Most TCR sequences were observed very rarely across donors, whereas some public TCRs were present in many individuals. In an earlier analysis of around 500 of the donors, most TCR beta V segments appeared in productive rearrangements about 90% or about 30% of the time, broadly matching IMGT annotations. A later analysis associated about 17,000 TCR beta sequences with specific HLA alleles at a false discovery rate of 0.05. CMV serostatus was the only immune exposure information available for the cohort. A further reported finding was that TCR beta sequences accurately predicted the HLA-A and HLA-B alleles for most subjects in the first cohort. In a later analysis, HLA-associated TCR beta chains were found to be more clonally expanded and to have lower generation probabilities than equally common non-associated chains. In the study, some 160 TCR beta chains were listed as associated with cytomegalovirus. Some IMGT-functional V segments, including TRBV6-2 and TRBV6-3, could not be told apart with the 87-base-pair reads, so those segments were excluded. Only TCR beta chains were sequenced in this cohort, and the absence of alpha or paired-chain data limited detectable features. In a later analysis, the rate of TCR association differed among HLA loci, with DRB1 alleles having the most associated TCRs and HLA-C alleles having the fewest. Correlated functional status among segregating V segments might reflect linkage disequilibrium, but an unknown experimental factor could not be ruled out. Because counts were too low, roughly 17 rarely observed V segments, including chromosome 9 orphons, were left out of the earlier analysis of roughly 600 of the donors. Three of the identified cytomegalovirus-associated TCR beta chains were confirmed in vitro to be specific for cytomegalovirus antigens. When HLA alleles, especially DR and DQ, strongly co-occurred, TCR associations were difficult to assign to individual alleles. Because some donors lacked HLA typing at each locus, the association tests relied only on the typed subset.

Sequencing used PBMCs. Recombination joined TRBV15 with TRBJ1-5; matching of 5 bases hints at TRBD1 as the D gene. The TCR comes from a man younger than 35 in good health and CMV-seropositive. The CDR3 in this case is CATSRDTLQDSNQPQHF. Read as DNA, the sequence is TGTGCCACCAGCAGAGATACGTTACAGGACAGCAATCAGCCCCAGCATTTT.